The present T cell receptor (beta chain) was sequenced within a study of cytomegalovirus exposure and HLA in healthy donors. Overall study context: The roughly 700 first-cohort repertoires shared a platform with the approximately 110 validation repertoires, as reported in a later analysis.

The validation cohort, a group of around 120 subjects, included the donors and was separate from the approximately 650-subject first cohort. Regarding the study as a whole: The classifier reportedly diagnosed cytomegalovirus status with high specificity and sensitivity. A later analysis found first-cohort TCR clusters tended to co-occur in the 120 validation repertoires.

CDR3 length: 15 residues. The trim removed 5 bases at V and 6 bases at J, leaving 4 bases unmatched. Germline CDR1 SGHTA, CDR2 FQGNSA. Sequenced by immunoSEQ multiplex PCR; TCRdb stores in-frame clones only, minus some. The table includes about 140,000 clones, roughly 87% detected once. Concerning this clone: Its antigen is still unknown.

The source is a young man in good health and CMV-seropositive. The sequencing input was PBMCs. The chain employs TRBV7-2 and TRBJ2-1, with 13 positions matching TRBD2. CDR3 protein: CASSPRLAGGNEQFF. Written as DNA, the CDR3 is TGTGCCAGCAGCCCCAGACTAGCGGGAGGCAATGAGCAGTTCTTC.